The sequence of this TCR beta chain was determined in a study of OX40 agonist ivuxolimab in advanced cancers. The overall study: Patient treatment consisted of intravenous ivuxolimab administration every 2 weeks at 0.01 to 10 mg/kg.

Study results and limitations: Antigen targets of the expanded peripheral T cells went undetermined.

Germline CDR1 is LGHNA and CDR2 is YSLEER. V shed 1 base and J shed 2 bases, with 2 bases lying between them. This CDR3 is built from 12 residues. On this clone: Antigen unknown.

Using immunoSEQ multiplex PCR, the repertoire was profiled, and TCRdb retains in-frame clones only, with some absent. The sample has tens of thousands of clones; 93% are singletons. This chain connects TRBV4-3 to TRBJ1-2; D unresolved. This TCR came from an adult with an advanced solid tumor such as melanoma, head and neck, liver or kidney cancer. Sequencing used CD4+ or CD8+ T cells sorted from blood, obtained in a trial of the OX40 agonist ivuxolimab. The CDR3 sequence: CASSQGNYGYTF. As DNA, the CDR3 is TGCGCCAGCAGCCAAGGGAACTATGGCTACACCTTC.